This T cell receptor (beta chain) originates from a study of T cell changes during pregnancy in multiple sclerosis. Repertoires were generated with immunoSEQ multiplex PCR, while TCRdb's copy carries only in-frame clones and drops some. The sample lists tens of thousands of clones; 85% to 95% were seen once. This clone has just one count. This CDR3 spans 15 amino acids. The V gene end was trimmed by 6 bases and the J gene end by 7 bases; junction bases not matched to a gene: 7. CDR1 is LNHDA, CDR2 SQIVND, per germline (reference sequence). The sample here was peripheral blood, taken in the second trimester of pregnancy. This receptor was identified in a female donor in good health, enrolled as a control in a pregnancy study. V usage is TRBV19 and J usage is TRBJ1-4; TRBD1 aligns across 11 bases. The CDR3 coding sequence is TGTGCCAGTAGGTCCGGGACAGGGGGACGTGAAAAACTGTTTTTT. Translation gives CASRSGTGGREKLFF.